This TCR beta chain was documented in a study of T cells in localized non-small cell lung cancer. Profiling relied on immunoSEQ multiplex PCR, and the TCRdb table lists in-frame clones only, not all of them. The sample includes 30,000 to 40,000 clones, roughly 88% of them seen just once. About this clone itself: Its antigen remains unknown.

Points from the study as a whole: Sequencing was restricted to one tumor region; therefore, heterogeneity remains possible. Adjacent uninvolved lung tissue had the highest T cell clonality, exceeding tumor. Paired adjacent lung recovered a median roughly 54 of the top 100 tumor clones.

The material was peripheral blood, obtained before any cancer treatment. This TCR derives from a man aged 40 to 69 with stage I lung adenocarcinoma.

The CDR3 sequence is CASSMRDRAGYTF. The CDR3 DNA reads TGTGCCAGTAGTATGAGGGACAGGGCTGGCTACACCTTC. The chain recombines TRBV19 with TRBJ1-2, with 9 positions matching TRBD1. The CDR3 spans 13 residues. In germline, CDR1 is LNHDA, CDR2 SQIVND (reference sequence). Germline trimming cut 3 bases from V and 7 bases from J; bases unmatched to any gene: 3. The full variable domain, rest sourced from reference TRBV19 and TRBJ1-2, is DGGITQSPKYLFRKEGQNVTLSCEQNLNHDAMYWYRQDPGQGLRLIYYSQIVNDFQKGDIAEGYSVSREKKESFPLTVTSAQKNPTAFYLCASSMRDRAGYTFGSGTRLTVV.